The source of this T cell receptor beta chain is a study of T-cell reconstitution after alpha-beta-depleted transplantation in children (dated by TCRdb to the mid-2010s). About the study as a whole: Using TCR repertoire profiling, the study followed T-cell immune reconstitution in a quantitative way in children after TCRalphabeta/CD19-depleted allogeneic hematopoietic cell transplantation.

Libraries were prepared through PCR. Sequencing was performed on an Illumina HiSeq 2500. TCR library preparation used molecular barcoding, with unique molecular identifiers applied to normalize quantification of the TCRbeta repertoire. TCRdb reprocessed the public reads (quality trimming at Q25 with fastp, clone calling with MiXCR) and kept in-frame beta chains. Rows with one shared CDR3 protein collapse into an entry with the most common genes and DNA. Here the sample has roughly 500,000 distinct CDR3 sequences; about 17% occur a single time. Approximately 3% of the sample is in the top ten clones. Its CDR3 holds 14 amino acids, cysteine through phenylalanine. Just CDR3 DNA is preserved here, 42 bases in frame from base 1. V is pared back by 1 base and J by 7 bases, with 14 bases lying between the germline termini. CDR1 and CDR2, per the germline V gene, are SGHVS and FQNEAQ. In this sample, this clonotype turned up a few times. What this receptor recognizes is not known. No much larger clonotype is one base removed from it; base qualities were not supplied.

The chain links TRBV7-8 with TRBJ2-7, with the identity of the D gene unclear. The sequence was obtained from a human donor who donated a stem cell graft to a child with acute lymphoblastic leukemia. The sample was PBMCs from the stem cell graft donor, taken from the stem cell graft. The bases read TGTGCCAGCAGCTTAGTTTATCGACGTCAAGAGCAGTACTTC. Its translation reads: CASSLVYRRQEQYF.